This T cell receptor beta chain was identified in a study of CD8 T cells in ankylosing spondylitis. Using quantitative 5'-RACE with molecular barcodes, the authors made TCR beta libraries. TCRdb called the 5' RACE reads again in MiXCR, with one record for every CDR3 protein. The table lists around 440,000 distinct CDR3 sequences, more than 15% of them singletons. Study-wide results and caveats: Researchers reportedly found disease-linked clones significantly enriched in matched ankylosing spondylitis synovial fluid. Ankylosing spondylitis blood appeared to be characterized by a TCR beta motif of 8 or 9 highly homologous variants.

This clonotype came up a few times. Its matching antigen is unknown. V lost 3 bases to trimming and J lost 0 bases, with 10 bases between them. From germline, CDR1 is SGHAT and CDR2 FQNNGV. The CDR3 loop spans 15 amino acids. Sequencing was performed on blood, either unsorted or a sorted T cell fraction (not recorded which). The rearrangement uses TRBV11-2 and TRBJ2-3; D may match TRBD1 or TRBD2 (6 bases each). The TCR was taken from a male donor with ankylosing spondylitis. The CDR3 region has the DNA TGTGCCAGCAGCTTTCCGGGGGCCAGCACAGATACGCAGTATTTT. It encodes CASSFPGASTDTQYF.